Below are 17 T cell receptor beta chains sequenced from a single sample in a study of T-cell reconstitution after alpha-beta-depleted transplantation in children. Using unique molecular identifiers, the investigators prepared the TCRbeta library. Via MiXCR, TCRdb re-called the PCR reads, giving one row per CDR3 protein. In the table there are some 500,000 distinct CDR3 sequences, around a third of which are singletons. The source material was PBMCs from the stem cell graft donor, sampled from the stem cell graft. The receptors were gathered from a human donor who donated a stem cell graft to a child with aplastic anemia.

This chain connects TRBV4-3 to TRBJ2-1, with 11 bases that match TRBD2. Germline V lookup: CDR1 LGHNA, CDR2 YSLEER. The junction had 9 bases not matched to a gene; V was cut back by 0 bases and J by 5 bases. This CDR3 comprises 18 residues. The CDR3 DNA sequence: TGCGCCAGCAGCCAAGATCAAGGGACTAGCGGCTGGAACAATGAGCAGTTCTTC. Its translation is CASSQDQGTSGWNNEQFF.

This clonotype has a handful of counts. V gene TRBV4-3 combines with J gene TRBJ1-6, with 7 bases aligning to TRBD1. The V and J ends lost 1 base and 7 bases, in that order; junction bases with no gene match: 7. The CDR3 extends over 16 amino acids. Germline V lookup: CDR1 LGHNA, CDR2 YSLEER. The CDR3 sequence: CASSQGIGGWNSPLHF. The CDR3 nucleotides are TGCGCCAGCAGCCAAGGGATAGGGGGCTGGAATTCACCCCTCCACTTT.

V is TRBV6-1 and J is TRBJ2-1; TRBD2 aligns across 8 bases. Germline V gene data show CDR1 as MNHNS and CDR2 as SASEGT. The CDR3 length is 13 residues. The junction had 4 bases not matched to a gene; V was cut back by 6 bases and J by 6 bases. CDR3 amino acids: CASRQLAANEQFF. The CDR3 bases are TGTGCCAGCAGACAACTAGCGGCCAATGAGCAGTTCTTC.

This clonotype was picked up a small number of times. The gene calls are TRBV20-1 and TRBJ1-5; 9 bases are shared with TRBD1. The germline gives CDR1 DFQATT, CDR2 SNEGSKA (reference sequence). This CDR3 contains 16 residues. The V gene end was trimmed by 5 bases and the J gene end by 0 bases; junction bases not matched to a gene: 8. CDR3 nucleotides: TGCAGTGCTCCTAATACAGGGGGCCATAGCAATCAGCCCCAGCATTTT. Protein product: CSAPNTGGHSNQPQHF.

V is TRBV27 and J is TRBJ1-2; weak D call: TRBD1 (5 bases). Germline CDR1 MNHEY, CDR2 SMNVEV (reference sequence). The germline V and J ends were trimmed by 5 bases and 3 bases, with 10 bases remaining between them. The CDR3 contains 13 residues. The DNA of the CDR3 is TGTGCCAGCAGTATGCGGGGGGACTATGGCTACACCTTC. It specifies CASSMRGDYGYTF.

The gene calls are TRBV5-1 and TRBJ1-1, with D possibly being TRBD1 (5 bases). Per the germline V gene, CDR1 is SGHRS and CDR2 is YFSETQ. V was trimmed by 4 bases and J by 5 bases, leaving 18 bases between them. CDR3 length equals 15 residues. The CDR3 spells CASSPRARDDTEAFF. CDR3 coding DNA: TGCGCCAGCAGCCCGAGAGCCAGGGATGATACTGAAGCTTTCTTT.

This clonotype showed up just a few times. The J gene is TRBJ2-1, the V gene TRBV6-5; 9 bases fit TRBD1. Germline V lookup: CDR1 MNHEY, CDR2 SVGAGI. This CDR3 comprises 15 residues. The V gene end was trimmed by 3 bases and the J gene end by 8 bases; junction bases not matched to a gene: 8. This chain's CDR3 is CASSYLTGGRYEQFF. CDR3 DNA sequence: TGTGCCAGCAGTTATTTGACAGGGGGTAGATATGAGCAGTTCTTC.

J is TRBJ1-2 and V is TRBV12-3 or TRBV12-4; tentatively, D is TRBD1 (5 bases). The CDR3 has 15 residues. The germline V and J ends were trimmed by 6 bases and 8 bases, with 22 bases remaining between them. The CDR3 here is CASSPQSGQGGGYTF. The CDR3, as DNA: TGTGCCAGCAGCCCCCAGTCCGGGCAGGGCGGCGGCTACACCTTC.

The rearrangement links TRBV29-1 to TRBJ2-3; TRBD2 is a possible D gene (6 bases). CDR3 length equals 15 residues. Germline lookup yields CDR1 SQVTM and CDR2 ANQGSEA. V was shortened by 6 bases and J by 0 bases, with 16 bases between the two germline ends. CDR3 protein: CSVVKRVASTDTQYF. Written as DNA, the CDR3 is TGCAGCGTCGTTAAGCGGGTAGCTAGCACAGATACGCAGTATTTT.

This chain connects TRBV24-1 to TRBJ2-1; weak D call: TRBD1 (6 bases). V shed 9 bases and J shed 4 bases, with 15 bases lying between them. The CDR3 contains 14 residues. CDR1 is KGHDR, CDR2 SFDVKD, per germline. This CDR3 is CATGPRTEYNEQFF. The CDR3, as DNA: TGTGCCACCGGGCCAAGGACAGAGTACAATGAGCAGTTCTTC.

In its sample, this clonotype was seen once. The rearrangement uses TRBV19 and TRBJ2-3; TRBD2 agrees at 9 bases. V was clipped by 7 bases and J by 0 bases; unmatched bases: 5. CDR1 and CDR2 (germline): LNHDA, SQIVND (reference sequence). The CDR3 is 15 residues long. DNA for the CDR3: TGTGCCAGTATGTGGACTAGCGTTAGCACAGATACGCAGTATTTT. Translation: CASMWTSVSTDTQYF.

The chain is built from TRBV7-2 and TRBJ2-1; D might be TRBD1 (6 bases). With 5 bases removed from V and 3 bases from J, the gap between germline ends came to 29 bases. CDR3 length: 20 amino acids. Germline CDR1 SGHTA, CDR2 FQGNSA. The CDR3 is CASSAHPQIATGRDYNEQFF. For the CDR3, the DNA is TGTGCCAGCAGCGCGCATCCTCAGATTGCGACAGGCCGAGACTACAATGAGCAGTTCTTC.

J is TRBJ2-1 and V is TRBV4-3; tentatively, D is TRBD2 (6 bases). This CDR3 comprises 17 residues. V lost 0 bases and J 15 bases, leaving 27 bases between the germline ends. Germline loops: CDR1 LGHNA, CDR2 YSLEER. The CDR3 spells CASSQDLGAGPRGSRFF. The CDR3 DNA reads TGCGCCAGCAGCCAAGATCTCGGGGCGGGACCGCGAGGTTCAAGGTTCTTC.

This sequence joins TRBV20-1 and TRBJ1-1, with 7 bases aligning to TRBD1. The ends lost 3 bases at V and 1 base at J; junction bases unmatched: 8. In germline, CDR1 is DFQATT, CDR2 SNEGSKA (reference sequence). The CDR3 runs 15 residues. CDR3: CSASRGGVSNTEAFF. The CDR3, as DNA: TGCAGTGCTAGCCGAGGGGGCGTATCGAACACTGAAGCTTTCTTT.

This clonotype was counted a few times. The chain recombines TRBV10-3 with TRBJ2-7, with 11 bases aligning to TRBD2. Unmatched junction bases numbered 10, after V lost 2 bases and J lost 4 bases. The length of the CDR3 is 17 residues. From germline, CDR1 is ENHRY and CDR2 SYGVKD. The DNA for the CDR3 is TGTGCCATCAGTGAGCCATCGACTAGCGGGATGTCTTACGAGCAGTACGTC. Protein: CAISEPSTSGMSYEQYV.

This clonotype was seen more than once but under ten times. The chain employs TRBV28 and TRBJ2-2, with 8 bases identical to TRBD1. The V segment lost 7 bases and the J segment 6 bases; nucleotides outside the gene matches: 4. The germline V gene encodes CDR1 MDHEN and CDR2 SYDVKM. This CDR3 spans 13 amino acids. CDR3 nucleotide sequence: TGTGCCAGCAATCTACAGGGGGCCGGGGAGCTGTTTTTT. Protein product: CASNLQGAGELFF.

This chain joins TRBV18 and TRBJ2-7; tentatively, D is TRBD2 (6 bases). Germline CDR1 is KGHSH and CDR2 is LQKENI. The CDR3 sequence is 12 residues long. V lost 0 bases, J lost 7 bases, and 7 bases lay in between. CDR3 in DNA: TGTGCCAGCTCACCACCGAGCGGGGAGCAGTACGTC. Its protein product is CASSPPSGEQYV.